One sample yielded the 13 T cell receptor beta chains listed below, sequenced in a study of T cell responses to AZD1222 COVID-19 vaccine. TCRdb's copy holds only in-frame clones and misses some; the assay was immunoSEQ multiplex PCR. Of roughly 120,000 clones in the sample, about 90% were seen once. The source was peripheral blood, collected on day 0 of AZD1222 vaccination. Receptors originate from an adult in good health.

At least ten counts were recorded for this clone. The chain uses TRBV11-3 and TRBJ2-2; 12 bases match TRBD1. The CDR3 is made up of 18 amino acids. After removal of 4 bases from V and 7 bases from J, the junction contained 13 bases not matched to a gene. Per germline, CDR1 SGHNT and CDR2 YENEEA. Here the CDR3 reads CASSWGQGAPLGDGELFF. DNA for the CDR3: TGTGCCAGCAGCTGGGGACAGGGGGCTCCTTTGGGTGACGGGGAGCTGTTTTTT.

The chain couples TRBV28 to TRBJ2-2; D not resolved. The CDR3 is 18 amino acids. V lost 5 bases and J 0 bases, leaving 19 bases between the germline ends. The germline CDR1 and CDR2 sequences are MDHEN and SYDVKM. CDR3 bases: TGTGCCAGCAGTCCATACAGCTTTGCAATCGCGAACACCGGGGAGCTGTTTTTT. Its protein product is CASSPYSFAIANTGELFF.

The V and J genes are TRBV5-6 and TRBJ1-4; D gene ambiguous. Deletions cut 4 bases from V and 7 bases from J, with 5 bases between. Per germline, CDR1 SGHDT and CDR2 YYEEEE. The CDR3 has 11 residues. CDR3 residues: CASSKAEKLFF. The DNA for the CDR3 is TGTGCCAGCAGCAAGGCTGAAAAACTGTTTTTT.

The chain employs TRBV28 and TRBJ2-7; 9 nucleotides align to TRBD1. Germline CDR1 and CDR2: MDHEN and SYDVKM. V lost 4 bases, J lost 1 base, and 5 bases stayed unmatched. The length of the CDR3 is 15 residues. The CDR3 region is CASSSIGTGSYEQYF. The CDR3 DNA reads as TGTGCCAGCAGTTCTATCGGGACAGGGTCCTACGAGCAGTACTTC.

The rearrangement uses TRBV25-1 and TRBJ2-3; 10 nucleotides match TRBD1. Germline trimming cut 4 bases from V and 4 bases from J; bases unmatched to any gene: 8. Germline loops: CDR1 MGHDK, CDR2 SYGVNS. This CDR3 is built from 16 residues. The CDR3 nucleotides read TGTGCCAGCAGTGGCCCCGGGACAGGGGTCTCAGATACGCAGTATTTT. Its translation: CASSGPGTGVSDTQYF.

This chain connects TRBV4-3 to TRBJ2-7, with TRBD2 as a possible D gene (5 bases). V lost 5 bases and J lost 6, with 20 bases in between. The germline gives CDR1 LGHNA, CDR2 YSLEER. The CDR3 is made up of 15 amino acids. The CDR3 DNA reads as TGCGCCAGCAGCGCCCGGACTTCCCCGGCAAGCGAGCAGTACTTC. Its protein is CASSARTSPASEQYF.

The chain couples TRBV28 to TRBJ2-7, with TRBD2 matching over 8 bases. CDR3 size: 14 residues. The junction had 2 bases not matched to a gene; V was cut back by 2 bases and J by 2 bases. Germline CDR1 and CDR2: MDHEN and SYDVKM. This chain's CDR3 is CASSLAGGAYEQYF. CDR3 DNA: TGTGCCAGCAGTTTAGCGGGAGGAGCCTACGAGCAGTACTTC.

This clone has a handful of counts. In DNA, the CDR3 is TGTGCCAGCGTATCGGGACAGGGCTCCTACGAGCAGTACTTC. Encoded protein: CASVSGQGSYEQYF. This sequence joins TRBV27 and TRBJ2-7, with 9 bases matching TRBD1. Germline V lookup: CDR1 MNHEY, CDR2 SMNVEV (reference sequence). The junction had 5 bases not matched to a gene; V was cut back by 8 bases and J by 0 bases. The CDR3 consists of 14 residues.

The chain has TRBV20-1 and TRBJ2-1, with TRBD2 matching 8 bases. The CDR3 runs to 18 residues. Germline assignment: CDR1 DFQATT and CDR2 SNEGSKA (reference sequence). J lost 7 bases, V lost 3 bases, and 20 bases had no gene match. The CDR3 protein is CSASDDRSGTSPLNEQFF. DNA for the CDR3: TGCAGTGCTAGTGACGACCGATCCGGGACTAGTCCCCTTAATGAGCAGTTCTTC.

The V and J genes are TRBV6-5 and TRBJ1-2; D might be TRBD1 (6 bases). V was cut by 7 bases and J by 8 bases, with 17 bases left in between. CDR1 and CDR2 (germline): MNHEY, SVGAGI. This CDR3 is 13 amino acids long. In DNA form, the CDR3 reads TGTGCCAGCAAGGAACAGGGAACGCGAGGCTACACCTTC. It is translated as CASKEQGTRGYTF.

The chain carries TRBV19 and TRBJ1-2; no definite D call. Germline V gives CDR1 LNHDA, CDR2 SQIVND (reference sequence). Trimming took off 1 base at V and 0 bases at J, with 9 bases between the two ends. The CDR3 loop spans 15 amino acids. CDR3 nucleotide sequence: TGTGCCAGTAGTATAGGAGTGATACCTAACTATGGCTACACCTTC. It encodes CASSIGVIPNYGYTF. The entire variable domain, with the rest obtained from reference TRBV19 and TRBJ1-2, is as follows: DGGITQSPKYLFRKEGQNVTLSCEQNLNHDAMYWYRQDPGQGLRLIYYSQIVNDFQKGDIAEGYSVSREKKESFPLTVTSAQKNPTAFYLCASSIGVIPNYGYTFGSGTRLTVV.

This clone has only a few counts. The chain recombines TRBV15 with TRBJ1-1; D is undetermined. V lost 6 bases and J 4 bases, leaving 15 bases between the germline ends. The V gene's germline CDR1 is LNHNV and CDR2 YYDKDF (reference sequence). CDR3 length: 14 residues. The CDR3 region is CATRVVGYPTEAFF. Here the CDR3 DNA reads TGTGCCACCAGGGTGGTAGGGTACCCCACTGAAGCTTTCTTT.

The chain employs TRBV20-1 and TRBJ1-1, with 7 bases lining up with TRBD1. CDR3 length: 12 amino acids. Germline CDR1 reads DFQATT; CDR2 reads SNEGSKA (reference sequence). V lost 3 bases, J lost 4 bases, and 2 bases stayed unmatched. CDR3 bases: TGCAGTGCTAGTAGGACAGGCACTGAAGCTTTCTTT. This sequence encodes CSASRTGTEAFF.